This T cell receptor (beta chain) was obtained from a study of cytomegalovirus exposure and HLA in healthy donors. The study's findings and limits: A later analysis linked more than 15,000 TCR beta sequences to HLA alleles at 0.05 false discovery rate.

This CDR3 contains 11 residues. Germline assignment: CDR1 SGHAT and CDR2 FQDESV (reference sequence). Trimming removed 3 bases from V and 5 bases from J, with 3 bases in between. Primers included in the PCR were 60 Vbeta and 13 Jbeta primers. Here immunoSEQ multiplex PCR was the method, and the copy in TCRdb shows in-frame clones only, minus some. The sample carries some 130,000 clones, 60% to 85% recorded once. Notes on this clone: The antigen is unknown.

The rearrangement joins TRBV11-1 to TRBJ2-3; D uncertain. Input material: PBMCs. The TCR sequence derives from a man aged 25 to 40 in good health and CMV-seronegative. The CDR3 spells CASSFGDTQYF. CDR3 coding DNA: TGTGCCAGCAGCTTCGGAGATACGCAGTATTTT.